The rows below give T cell receptor beta chains drawn from one sample of a study of control samples from healthy donors and cancer patients. The data were produced by immunoSEQ multiplex PCR, yet TCRdb's version contains in-frame clones alone and is incomplete. The sample lists about 82,000 clones, 94% seen once, with around 4.5% in the top ten. The sequenced sample was blood. The receptors were gathered from a woman between 18 and 30 years old in good health. Each CDR3 is given without its conserved first and last residue.

V gene: TRBV6-1; CDR3 protein: ARSERGRGNQPQH
V gene: TRBV4-1; CDR3 protein: ASSQDPAALGNEQF
V gene: TRBV5-6; CDR3 protein: ASSLPGRTTSTDTQY
V gene: TRBV27; CDR3 protein: ASTASGYATNEKLF
V gene: TRBV24-1; CDR3 protein: ATSDPPPWAGELF
V gene: TRBV18; CDR3 protein: ASSPPSSGSSYNEQF
V gene: TRBV28; CDR3 protein: ATNSDSQNTEAF
V gene: TRBV28; CDR3 protein: AESLGSTGELF
V gene: TRBV27; CDR3 protein: ATSRVPYNEQF
V gene: TRBV11-2; CDR3 protein: ASSPGMGYGYT
V gene: TRBV4-3; CDR3 protein: ASSQDPAGILGGYT
V gene: TRBV5-8; CDR3 protein: ASTEGSQTPTGADTQY
V gene: TRBV28; CDR3 protein: ASSFDRLRNQPQH
V gene: TRBV6-6; CDR3 protein: ASNTRTGREQY
V gene: TRBV5-4; CDR3 protein: ASSQAGEAGANVLT
V gene: TRBV29-1; CDR3 protein: SVEGQGSGYT
V gene: TRBV5-5; CDR3 protein: ASRFGRGWDEQF
V gene: TRBV7-9; CDR3 protein: ASSLGSRNEQF
V gene: TRBV18; CDR3 protein: ASSTGTGGGNTIY
V gene: TRBV10-2; CDR3 protein: ASSDPYSEKLF
V gene: TRBV7-2; CDR3 protein: ASSFGTPPDTQY
V gene: TRBV7-8; CDR3 protein: ASTFVLAGGETQY
V gene: TRBV6-5; CDR3 protein: ASRQVAYNTEAF
V gene: TRBV7-3; CDR3 protein: ASSLITTDTQY
V gene: TRBV14; CDR3 protein: ASSSLPGQGNTEAF
V gene: TRBV5-1; CDR3 protein: ASSLMEGNTDTQY
V gene: TRBV24-1; CDR3 protein: ATSVGDRGTDTQY
V gene: TRBV19; CDR3 protein: ASSRNRLAGGVRDTQY
V gene: TRBV27; CDR3 protein: ASSLLGGAGPTTNEKLF
V gene: TRBV11-2; CDR3 protein: ASSQQGPGELF
V gene: TRBV28; CDR3 protein: ASRATEGGGDTIY